These 32 T cell receptor beta chains originate from one sample sequenced in a study of blood T cell repertoires in COVID-19. Here immunoSEQ multiplex PCR was the method, and the copy in TCRdb shows in-frame clones only, minus some. Among around 240,000 clones listed, approximately 85% were seen once. Sequencing used PBMCs or T cells enriched from blood (not recorded which). All receptors come from a woman aged 50 to 60 who had recovered from COVID-19.

This chain links TRBV19 with TRBJ2-7; 9 positions match TRBD1. The CDR3 extends over 15 amino acids. The V gene end was trimmed by 4 bases and the J gene end by 2 bases; junction bases not matched to a gene: 6. Germline lookup yields CDR1 LNHDA and CDR2 SQIVND (reference sequence). CDR3 sequence (DNA): TGTGCCAGTAGTAAAGGACAGGGGTTGGCCTACGAGCAGTACTTC. Translated: CASSKGQGLAYEQYF.

The J gene is TRBJ1-5, the V gene TRBV6-5; D is uncertain. Germline V CDR1 and CDR2: MNHEY, SVGAGI. This CDR3 has 13 residues. Trimming removed 7 bases from V and 1 base from J, with 8 bases in between. The CDR3 nucleotides are TGTGCCAGCATAAAGGAGAGCAATCAGCCCCAGCATTTT. Translated: CASIKESNQPQHF.

This sequence joins TRBV7-9 and TRBJ2-5, with 11 bases aligning to TRBD1. The V and J ends lost 3 bases and 4 bases, in that order; junction bases with no gene match: 1. Germline V CDR1 and CDR2: SEHNR, FQNEAQ (reference sequence). The CDR3 totals 14 residues. The CDR3 DNA follows: TGTGCCAGCAGCTTCGGGACAGGGGGAGAGACCCAGTACTTC. This sequence encodes CASSFGTGGETQYF.

The CDR3: CASSSGQGLDQPQHF. The CDR3 DNA follows: TGTGCCAGCAGTTCTGGACAGGGGCTGGATCAGCCCCAGCATTTT. The rearrangement links TRBV6-5 to TRBJ1-5; 9 bases fit TRBD1. In germline, CDR1 is MNHEY, CDR2 SVGAGI. The V gene end was trimmed by 4 bases and the J gene end by 5 bases; junction bases not matched to a gene: 6. This CDR3 has 15 residues.

The genes are TRBV2 and TRBJ2-1; D is unclear. The CDR3 consists of 11 residues. Germline CDR1 and CDR2: SNHLY and FYNNEI. V lost 6 bases, J lost 4 bases, and 4 bases lay in between. The DNA for the CDR3 is TGTGCCAGCAGCGTATACAATGAGCAGTTCTTC. Translation: CASSVYNEQFF.

The genes are TRBV12-3 or TRBV12-4 and TRBJ1-4; TRBD1 aligns across 8 bases. J was trimmed by 13 bases and V by 6 bases; bases with no gene match: 7. The CDR3 loop spans 12 amino acids. CDR3 region: CASSIGQGRLFF. Written as DNA, the CDR3 is TGTGCCAGCAGCATAGGACAGGGAAGACTGTTTTTT.

The chain employs TRBV7-8 and TRBJ2-7; D perhaps matches TRBD2 (6 bases). CDR1 SGHVS and CDR2 FQNEAQ come from the germline V gene. Trimming removed 5 bases at V and 7 bases at J, with 12 bases between. The CDR3 sequence is 12 residues long. CDR3 region: CASSQLAREQYF. In DNA, the CDR3 is TGTGCCAGCAGCCAACTAGCACGGGAGCAGTACTTC.

The chain links TRBV27 to TRBJ2-1; 10 bases fit TRBD2. V was pared by 2 bases and J by 5 bases, with 3 bases of the junction left unmatched. Germline V lookup: CDR1 MNHEY, CDR2 SMNVEV (reference sequence). This CDR3 is 15 amino acids long. CDR3 in DNA: TGTGCCAGCAGTTTAGGAGCGGGAGGGAACAATGAGCAGTTCTTC. This codes for CASSLGAGGNNEQFF.

The V call is TRBV28, the J call TRBJ2-5; no reliable D call. The V gene's germline CDR1 is MDHEN and CDR2 SYDVKM. This CDR3 is built from 14 residues. V was shortened by 5 bases and J by 5 bases, with 15 bases between the two germline ends. CDR3 in amino acids: CASSAVAPPETQYF. CDR3 sequence (DNA): TGTGCCAGCAGTGCCGTAGCACCTCCCGAGACCCAGTACTTC.

The gene calls are TRBV19 and TRBJ1-2, with 7 bases fitting TRBD1. This CDR3 is built from 15 residues. The V gene's germline CDR1 is LNHDA and CDR2 SQIVND (reference sequence). Trimming removed 3 bases from V and 4 bases from J; junction bases left unmatched: 8. Here the CDR3 reads CASSIWDRGSYGYTF. The CDR3 coding sequence is TGTGCCAGTAGTATCTGGGACAGAGGAAGCTATGGCTACACCTTC.

The gene calls are TRBV7-9 and TRBJ2-3; 7 nucleotides agree with TRBD1. The V gene end was trimmed by 1 base and the J gene end by 1 base; junction bases not matched to a gene: 2. Germline loops: CDR1 SEHNR, CDR2 FQNEAQ (reference sequence). The CDR3 spans 15 residues. The CDR3 reads CASSLEGTGTDTQYF. The CDR3 nucleotides are TGTGCCAGCAGCTTAGAGGGGACAGGCACAGATACGCAGTATTTT.

The V and J genes are TRBV28 and TRBJ1-6; TRBD1 agrees at 8 bases. Germline V CDR1 and CDR2: MDHEN, SYDVKM. The ends lost 6 bases at V and 0 bases at J; junction bases unmatched: 7. This CDR3 is 17 amino acids long. The CDR3 region has the DNA TGTGCCAGCAGGGGACAGGCCCTAAGCTCCTATAATTCACCCCTCCACTTT. Protein sequence: CASRGQALSSYNSPLHF.

The genes are TRBV4-2 and TRBJ1-1; TRBD1 might be the D (5 bases). Germline lookup yields CDR1 LGHNA and CDR2 YNFKEQ. This CDR3 is 15 amino acids long. The V and J ends lost 3 bases and 5 bases respectively, with 16 bases between them. The chain's CDR3 is CASSQAGGDLTEAFF. The CDR3 DNA reads TGTGCCAGCAGCCAGGCCGGAGGGGACTTGACTGAAGCTTTCTTT.

This chain connects TRBV10-2 to TRBJ1-4; unclear D gene. This CDR3 is 15 amino acids long. Germline CDR1 WSHSY, CDR2 SAAADI. With 4 bases removed from V and 7 bases from J, the gap between germline ends came to 16 bases. As DNA, the CDR3 is TGCGCCAGCAGTGGGGCCCAGAGTCGGGGTGAAAAACTGTTTTTT. Residues: CASSGAQSRGEKLFF.

The chain is built from TRBV15 and TRBJ1-3; D unclear. There are 15 residues in the CDR3. The germline V gene has CDR1 LNHNV and CDR2 YYDKDF (reference sequence). Trimming shortened V by 0 bases and J by 1 base, and 7 bases separated the two germline ends. Written as DNA, the CDR3 is TGTGCCACCAGCAGAGATGGAGGGTCTGGAAACACCATATATTTT. Protein sequence: CATSRDGGSGNTIYF.

The chain has TRBV18 and TRBJ2-1; D gene uncertain. Germline values: CDR1 KGHSH, CDR2 LQKENI. The CDR3 extends over 12 amino acids. V gave up 2 bases and J gave up 5 bases, with 4 bases separating them. The CDR3 bases are TGTGCCAGCTCACCATTAAACAATGAGCAGTTCTTC. This gives the protein CASSPLNNEQFF.

The gene calls are TRBV2 and TRBJ2-3; no clear D. CDR1 SNHLY and CDR2 FYNNEI come from the germline V gene. CDR3 length: 12 residues. V shed 6 bases and J shed 0 bases, with 4 bases lying between them. The CDR3 loop reads CASRTSTDTQYF. The CDR3 nucleotides read TGTGCCAGCAGGACTAGCACAGATACGCAGTATTTT.

J is TRBJ2-7 and V is TRBV28, with 12 bases aligning to TRBD2. CDR3 length equals 17 residues. CDR1 and CDR2 (germline): MDHEN, SYDVKM. The junction had 10 bases not matched to a gene; V was cut back by 5 bases and J by 2 bases. DNA for the CDR3: TGTGCCAGCAGTCCCATCCCCCTAGCGGGAGGGCCCTACGAGCAGTACTTC. Its protein product is CASSPIPLAGGPYEQYF.

This clone was counted at least ten times. Its ends do not fully match the called genes, so a read error is possible. V is TRBV27 and J is TRBJ2-5; no definite D call. The CDR3 has 12 amino acids. In germline, CDR1 is MNHEY, CDR2 SMNVEV (reference sequence). CDR3 residues: CASGLTKETQYF. The CDR3 nucleotides are TGTGCCAGCGGTTTGACAAAAGAGACCCAGTACTTC.

The CDR3 DNA reads as TGTGCCAGCAGTTACAGGCGACAGGGGAGCTACGAGCAGTACTTC. The encoded protein is CASSYRRQGSYEQYF. The chain is built from TRBV6-5 and TRBJ2-7; 8 bases match TRBD1. Looked up from germline, CDR1 is MNHEY and CDR2 is SVGAGI. CDR3 size: 15 residues. J lost 3 bases, V lost 2 bases, and 6 bases had no gene match.

The CDR3 DNA sequence: TGTGCCATCAGTGAGTCGGGGACTAGCGGGAGAAGGGGCGAGCAGTACTTC. It encodes CAISESGTSGRRGEQYF. The chain carries TRBV10-3 and TRBJ2-7, with 14 bases aligning to TRBD2. CDR3 size: 17 residues. V gave up 0 bases and J gave up 6 bases; unmatched junction bases: 7. From germline, CDR1 is ENHRY and CDR2 SYGVKD.

The J gene is TRBJ1-1, the V gene TRBV5-1, with TRBD1 as a possible D gene (6 bases). The CDR3 runs to 14 residues. From germline, CDR1 is SGHRS and CDR2 YFSETQ. V lost 3 bases, J lost 3 bases, and 12 bases lay in between. The CDR3 bases are TGCGCCAGCAGCTGGGGGGGCGGGGACACTGAAGCTTTCTTT. This gives the protein CASSWGGGDTEAFF. The whole variable domain, remainder taken from reference TRBV5-1 and TRBJ1-1, is KAGVTQTPRYLIKTRGQQVTLSCSPISGHRSVSWYQQTPGQGLQFLFEYFSETQRNKGNFPGRFSGRQFSNSRSEMNVSTLELGDSALYLCASSWGGGDTEAFFGQGTRLTVV.

About this clone: The junction does not match germline at one end; this may be a read error. The chain couples TRBV7-7 to TRBJ2-1; 7 nucleotides line up with TRBD2. The germline V gene encodes CDR1 SSHAT and CDR2 FNYEAQ (reference sequence). CDR3 length: 16 residues. The CDR3 spells CASSTRPGTNYNEQFF. DNA of the CDR3: TGTGCTAGCAGCACCCGACCCGGGACTAACTACAATGAGCAGTTCTTC.

The gene calls are TRBV3-1 (or the pseudogene TRBV3-2) and TRBJ2-1; 15 bases align to TRBD2. This CDR3 has 17 amino acids. Trimming took 1 base from V and 7 from J; bases not matched to a gene: 5. CDR1 and CDR2 from the germline V gene are LGHDT and YNNKEL (reference sequence). CDR3 amino acids: CASSQASGTSGRNEQFF. The DNA for the CDR3 is TGTGCCAGCAGCCAAGCCTCCGGGACTAGCGGGAGGAATGAGCAGTTCTTC.

The chain links TRBV7-9 to TRBJ2-1; 8 bases fit TRBD2. This CDR3 region has 16 residues. The J segment lost 7 bases and the V segment lost 1 base, leaving 9 bases of the junction unmatched. Germline V lookup: CDR1 SEHNR, CDR2 FQNEAQ (reference sequence). The CDR3 loop reads CASSLVYGRAGNEQFF. CDR3 sequence (DNA): TGTGCCAGCAGCTTAGTATACGGGAGGGCCGGTAATGAGCAGTTCTTC.

The rearrangement uses TRBV2 and TRBJ2-7; TRBD2 aligns across 12 bases. The J segment lost 2 bases and the V segment lost 4 bases, leaving 9 bases of the junction unmatched. CDR3 size: 17 residues. The germline gives CDR1 SNHLY, CDR2 FYNNEI. CDR3 DNA: TGTGCCAGCAGTGGACTCGGACTAGCGGGAAGTCCCTACGAGCAGTACTTC. Encoded protein: CASSGLGLAGSPYEQYF.

This rearrangement joins TRBV6-5 to TRBJ1-2; 9 bases align to TRBD1. Looked up from germline, CDR1 is MNHEY and CDR2 is SVGAGI. V trimming: 6 bases; J trimming: 2 bases; junction bases outside the gene matches: 7. CDR3 length: 15 residues. For the CDR3, the DNA is TGTGCCAGCAGGAAGGGACAGGGACTAAACTATGGCTACACCTTC. It codes for CASRKGQGLNYGYTF.

V and J are TRBV28 and TRBJ1-1; D unresolved. V was shortened by 6 bases and J by 7 bases, with 12 bases between the two germline ends. CDR1 and CDR2 (germline): MDHEN, SYDVKM. CDR3 length equals 12 residues. The CDR3 coding sequence is TGTGCCAGCAGCCTGGCTCGTGGTGAAGCTTTCTTT. Protein sequence: CASSLARGEAFF.

The CDR3 sequence is CASSIYGGSISYEQYF. In DNA, the CDR3 is TGTGCCAGTAGTATATACGGCGGGTCGATCTCCTACGAGCAGTACTTC. The rearrangement joins TRBV19 to TRBJ2-7; D may be TRBD2 (5 bases). CDR1 LNHDA and CDR2 SQIVND come from the germline V gene (reference sequence). The CDR3 totals 16 residues. Trimming took 2 bases from V and 0 from J, leaving 14 bases between them.

This chain links TRBV2 with TRBJ2-5; D uncertain. CDR3 length: 12 amino acids. The V and J ends lost 3 bases and 5 bases respectively, with 7 bases between them. The germline CDR1 and CDR2 sequences are SNHLY and FYNNEI. CDR3 sequence: CASSEFVETQYF. In DNA, the CDR3 is TGTGCCAGCAGTGAGTTCGTGGAGACCCAGTACTTC.

This clone appeared once. The CDR3 DNA follows: TGTGCCAGCAGCCCCAATACACAGGGGGTAATGGCCAAAAACATTCAGTACTTC. Its protein is CASSPNTQGVMAKNIQYF. The V and J genes are TRBV4-2 and TRBJ2-4; TRBD1 agrees at 8 bases. Per the germline V gene, CDR1 is LGHNA and CDR2 is YNFKEQ. CDR3 size: 18 residues. The junction had 12 bases not matched to a gene; V was cut back by 4 bases and J by 1 base.

This rearrangement joins TRBV29-1 to TRBJ2-1; 10 bases agree with TRBD2. Looked up from germline, CDR1 is SQVTM and CDR2 is ANQGSEA. This CDR3 has 16 amino acids. V was pared by 5 bases and J by 10 bases, with 17 bases of the junction left unmatched. CDR3 sequence reads: CSVSRLKSGRAGEQFF. The CDR3 region has the DNA TGCAGCGTTTCCCGATTGAAGAGCGGGAGGGCAGGAGAGCAGTTCTTC.